A selection of T cell receptor beta chains follows, all from one sample in a study of cytotoxic CD8 clonotypes in ibrutinib-treated CLL. This table comes from immunoSEQ multiplex PCR, and its TCRdb copy is limited to in-frame clones, with some not included. Of some 350,000 clones detected, under 70% appear once; the ten largest clones hold roughly 6%. The specimen comprised PBMCs, sampled after 36 months of ibrutinib treatment. The receptors were gathered from a human donor with chronic lymphocytic leukemia. The CDR3 runs from the conserved cysteine through the conserved F or W. Size values are once, few and many counts, or a class for expanded clones, and some rows have none.

v_call: TRBV10-3; j_call: TRBJ2-7; clone_size: once; cdr3_aa: CAISESIQSGKYEQYF
v_call: TRBV7-2; j_call: TRBJ2-3; clone_size: -; cdr3_aa: CASSSTRGDTQYF
v_call: TRBV6-1; j_call: TRBJ2-1; clone_size: -; cdr3_aa: CASRMTSYNEQFF
v_call: TRBV6-5; j_call: TRBJ2-2; clone_size: -; cdr3_aa: CASSPSGTGELFF
v_call: TRBV28; j_call: TRBJ2-5; clone_size: -; cdr3_aa: CASSLPGQGPAIQETQYF
v_call: TRBV14; j_call: TRBJ1-1; clone_size: -; cdr3_aa: CASSQRTLLGANTEAFF
v_call: TRBV11-2; j_call: TRBJ2-3; clone_size: -; cdr3_aa: CASSFPGLPDTQYF
v_call: TRBV6-1; j_call: TRBJ1-2; clone_size: few; cdr3_aa: CASSEAWTGGGYTF
v_call: TRBV28; j_call: TRBJ2-7; clone_size: once; cdr3_aa: CASSLSDRGRFREQYF
v_call: TRBV5-1; j_call: TRBJ2-5; clone_size: -; cdr3_aa: CASSPEIQETQYF
v_call: TRBV6-5; j_call: TRBJ2-7; clone_size: -; cdr3_aa: CASSYGASGTYEQYF
v_call: TRBV9; j_call: TRBJ2-3; clone_size: -; cdr3_aa: CASSAAVDTQYF
v_call: TRBV29-1; j_call: TRBJ2-6; clone_size: -; cdr3_aa: CSILENSGANVLTF
v_call: TRBV2; j_call: TRBJ1-2; clone_size: few; cdr3_aa: CASGQTYGYTF
v_call: TRBV5-1; j_call: TRBJ1-1; clone_size: -; cdr3_aa: CASSRDRGRGTEAFF
v_call: TRBV6-1; j_call: TRBJ1-5; clone_size: -; cdr3_aa: CASSDRGNQPQHF
v_call: TRBV12-5; j_call: TRBJ2-3; clone_size: -; cdr3_aa: CASGLAPGSSTDTQYF
v_call: TRBV7-2; j_call: TRBJ2-5; clone_size: -; cdr3_aa: CASSPLTRRETQYF
v_call: TRBV6-1; j_call: TRBJ1-6; clone_size: few; cdr3_aa: CASSESLKGTGNSPLHF
v_call: TRBV6-1; j_call: TRBJ1-6; clone_size: -; cdr3_aa: CASRAGTVNSPLHF